A selection of T cell receptor beta chains follows, all from one sample in a study of blood T cell repertoires in COVID-19. TCRdb's copy holds only in-frame clones and misses some; the assay was immunoSEQ multiplex PCR. The repertoire includes 390,000 or so clones, over 80% of them detected once, and less than 6% sits in the top ten. Sequencing used PBMCs or T cells enriched from blood (not recorded which). These receptors all come from a woman aged 50 to 60 who had recovered from COVID-19. Each CDR3 is given with its conserved first and last residue. A D gene is named only where the DNA matches it firmly. Only some rows state a clone size, as once, few, many or a class for expanded clones.

clone size	V gene	D gene	J gene	CDR3 DNA	CDR3 protein
once	TRBV19	-	TRBJ1-1	TGTGCCAGTAGTATAGGAACAGGGAACACTGAAGCTTTCTTT	CASSIGTGNTEAFF
few	TRBV4-3	-	TRBJ1-6	TGCGCCAGCAGCCAAGTGAGGCAGGACTATTCACCCCTCCACTTT	CASSQVRQDYSPLHF
-	TRBV3-1/TRBV3-2	-	TRBJ1-2	TGTGCCAGCAGCCAAGACGCAGTGAACTATGGCTACACCTTC	CASSQDAVNYGYTF
once	TRBV5-1	-	TRBJ1-5	TGCGCCAGCAGCTTAACGGGGGAAGGAGGTCAGCCCCAGCATTTT	CASSLTGEGGQPQHF
-	TRBV6-2/TRBV6-3	TRBD1	TRBJ1-2	TGTGCCAGCAGTTCCACCGGGACAGGCCTCAACTATGGCTACACCTTC	CASSSTGTGLNYGYTF
once	TRBV27	TRBD1	TRBJ2-7	TGTGCCAGCAGTACCGGACAGGGGAGCTACGAGCAGTACTTC	CASSTGQGSYEQYF
-	TRBV11-3	-	TRBJ1-1	TGTGCCAGCAGCTCCGTCTTGAACACTGAAGCTTTCTTT	CASSSVLNTEAFF
-	TRBV9	TRBD2	TRBJ2-1	TGTGCCAGCAGCGTAGCCCCCTATAAGGTAGCGGGGTACAATGAGCAGTTCTTC	CASSVAPYKVAGYNEQFF
-	TRBV12-3/TRBV12-4	TRBD2	TRBJ2-1	TGTGCCAGCAGGCGAGACGGGAGGAATGAGCAGTTCTTC	CASRRDGRNEQFF
few	TRBV15	-	TRBJ1-2	TGTGCCACCAGCAGCCCTTATGGCTACACCTTC	CATSSPYGYTF
once	TRBV15	-	TRBJ2-1	TGTGCCACCAGCGTCCAGATTGCCGTTAATGAGCAGTTCTTC	CATSVQIAVNEQFF
-	TRBV6-5	-	TRBJ1-3	TGTGCCAGCAGTTATTCTCCCCGAAACACCATATATTTT	CASSYSPRNTIYF
few	TRBV27	TRBD2	TRBJ2-2	TGTGCCAGCAGTCCCCTATCGCGGGAGACCACCGGGGAGCTGTTTTTT	CASSPLSRETTGELFF
-	TRBV7-8	TRBD1	TRBJ2-1	TGTGCCAGCAGCTTACTGGACAGGGTTGGGGATGAGCAGTTCTTC	CASSLLDRVGDEQFF
-	TRBV5-8	-	TRBJ2-5	TGTGCCAGCAGCCCCGGACACTTAAGTGGGGAGACCCAGTACTTC	CASSPGHLSGETQYF
-	TRBV5-1	-	TRBJ2-7	TGCGCCAGCAGCTCCCGACCTACCGGGACACCGTACGGGCAGTACTTC	CASSSRPTGTPYGQYF
-	TRBV3-1/TRBV3-2	-	TRBJ2-5	TGTGCCAGCAGCCATTGGGCTACCCAAGAGACCCAGTACTTC	CASSHWATQETQYF
few	TRBV30	-	TRBJ2-7	TGTGCCTGGAGGGACGGAGGCTTCGGGCAGTACTTC	CAWRDGGFGQYF
-	TRBV3-1/TRBV3-2	TRBD2	TRBJ2-1	TGTGCCAGCAGCCAAGAAACGGGGGGCAATGAGCAGTTCTTC	CASSQETGGNEQFF
-	TRBV12-3/TRBV12-4	-	TRBJ1-2	TGTGCCAGCAGTTTACAGGATAACTATGGCTACACCTTC	CASSLQDNYGYTF
-	TRBV7-8	TRBD1	TRBJ1-2	TGTGCCAGCAGCTATGAAAGGACAGGCTATGGCTACACCTTC	CASSYERTGYGYTF
once	TRBV7-4	TRBD1	TRBJ1-5	TGTGCCAGCAGCACGACGGACAGGGGTAGCAATCAGCCCCAGCATTTT	CASSTTDRGSNQPQHF
few	TRBV30	-	TRBJ1-5	TGTGCCTGGAATGAGGGTTGGAGTCAGCCCCAGCATTTT	CAWNEGWSQPQHF
once	TRBV2	TRBD2	TRBJ2-1	TGTGCCAGCAGCCCAAGACTAGCACTCAATGAGCAGTTCTTC	CASSPRLALNEQFF